The 13 T cell receptor beta chains in this list originate from one sample, sequenced in a study of blood T cell repertoires in COVID-19. Assay: immunoSEQ multiplex PCR; the TCRdb copy retains only in-frame clones and omits some. In the table there are around 200,000 clones, approximately 86% of which are singletons. Sequencing was carried out using peripheral blood. The source is a woman older than 75 with acute or convalescent COVID-19.

The gene calls are TRBV5-1 and TRBJ1-1; perhaps TRBD1 as D (6 bases). This CDR3 contains 14 residues. The V gene's germline CDR1 is SGHRS and CDR2 YFSETQ. V gave up 3 bases and J gave up 5 bases, with 14 bases separating them. The DNA of the CDR3 is TGCGCCAGCAGCTATTCAGGGGAGGGGACTGAAGCTTTCTTT. Protein sequence: CASSYSGEGTEAFF. The full variable domain, in which reference TRBV5-1 and TRBJ1-1 provide the parts outside the CDR3, is KAGVTQTPRYLIKTRGQQVTLSCSPISGHRSVSWYQQTPGQGLQFLFEYFSETQRNKGNFPGRFSGRQFSNSRSEMNVSTLELGDSALYLCASSYSGEGTEAFFGQGTRLTVV.

To note about this clone: This CDR3 is also generated by other DNA sequences in the sample. CDR3 amino acids: CSVEGDSSYEQYF. In nucleotides, the CDR3 is TGCAGCGTTGAAGGGGACAGCTCCTACGAGCAGTACTTC. V is TRBV29-1 and J is TRBJ2-7, with 7 bases that match TRBD1. The CDR3 contains 13 residues. The V and J ends lost 1 base and 0 bases, in that order; junction bases with no gene match: 0. Germline V CDR1 and CDR2: SQVTM, ANQGSEA.

The V gene is TRBV5-1, the J gene TRBJ2-5; 14 bases align to TRBD2. V trimming: 4 bases; J trimming: 2 bases; junction bases outside the gene matches: 7. The CDR3 covers 17 residues. The germline V gene encodes CDR1 SGHRS and CDR2 YFSETQ. DNA for the CDR3: TGCGCCAGCAGCCAGGGACTAGCGGGAGATGGGCAAGAGACCCAGTACTTC. The encoded protein is CASSQGLAGDGQETQYF.

The chain recombines TRBV30 with TRBJ1-2; no clear D gene. The CDR3 runs 14 residues. Trimming cost V 0 bases and J 7 bases, with 15 bases left between them. Germline lookup yields CDR1 GTSNPN and CDR2 SVGIG (reference sequence). The CDR3 here is CAWSVRIQGLGYTF. The CDR3 DNA reads as TGTGCCTGGAGTGTACGGATTCAAGGACTTGGCTACACCTTC.

This chain joins TRBV5-6 and TRBJ2-4; the D gene is possibly TRBD2 (5 bases). This CDR3 comprises 15 residues. The V end was cut by 5 bases, the J end by 1 base, with 13 bases between. CDR1 SGHDT and CDR2 YYEEEE come from the germline V gene. The CDR3 coding sequence is TGTGCCAGCAGTCGGGATCCCCTTGCCAAAAACATTCAGTACTTC. Translation gives CASSRDPLAKNIQYF.

The chain couples TRBV6-5 to TRBJ1-1; 9 bases agree with TRBD1. The CDR3 sequence is 15 residues long. Trimming took 6 bases from V and 4 from J; bases not matched to a gene: 9. The germline CDR1 and CDR2 sequences are MNHEY and SVGAGI. The CDR3 loop reads CASRLQGARGTEAFF. The CDR3 coding sequence is TGTGCCAGCAGACTACAGGGGGCGCGTGGCACTGAAGCTTTCTTT.

The CDR3 nucleotides read TGTGCCAGCACCCCGGGACATTCCTCCTTAGGGCAGTACTTC. It codes for CASTPGHSSLGQYF. The V call is TRBV6-5, the J call TRBJ2-7; tentatively, D is TRBD1 (6 bases). CDR1 MNHEY and CDR2 SVGAGI come from the germline V gene. The ends were cut back, 7 bases at V and 9 bases at J, with 22 bases in the middle. The CDR3 runs 14 residues.

The rearrangement uses TRBV24-1 and TRBJ2-6; perhaps TRBD2 as D (7 bases). The CDR3 covers 15 residues. CDR1 and CDR2 from the germline V gene are KGHDR and SFDVKD. V lost 6 bases and J 3 bases, leaving 11 bases between the germline ends. The CDR3 is CATSPGGGGANVLTF. CDR3 DNA: TGTGCCACCAGTCCGGGGGGCGGTGGGGCCAACGTCCTGACTTTC.

The CDR3 protein is CAWILDRGLGYTF. The CDR3 region has the DNA TGTGCCTGGATCCTCGACAGGGGGTTGGGCTACACCTTC. This chain joins TRBV30 and TRBJ1-2; 9 bases align to TRBD1. The CDR3 runs 13 residues. V was pared by 4 bases and J by 8 bases, with 8 bases of the junction left unmatched. Germline CDR1 and CDR2: GTSNPN and SVGIG (reference sequence).

V and J are TRBV2 and TRBJ2-3; 11 nucleotides line up with TRBD2. The CDR3 spans 15 residues. The V and J ends lost 4 bases and 1 base, in that order; junction bases with no gene match: 1. Germline CDR1 and CDR2: SNHLY and FYNNEI. The CDR3 sequence: CASSGGLAGTDTQYF. The CDR3 bases are TGTGCCAGCAGTGGGGGACTAGCGGGCACAGATACGCAGTATTTT.

The gene calls are TRBV25-1 and TRBJ2-3, with D perhaps matching TRBD1 (7 bases). This CDR3 region has 14 residues. Trimming took off 11 bases at V and 0 bases at J, with 15 bases between the two ends. CDR1 is MGHDK and CDR2 is SYGVNS in the germline V gene. CDR3 sequence reads: CACQGGLSTDTQYF. The CDR3 DNA is TGTGCCTGTCAGGGGGGTTTAAGCACAGATACGCAGTATTTT. Drawing the rest from reference TRBV25-1 and TRBJ2-3, the complete variable domain is EADIYQTPRYLVIGTGKKITLECSQTMGHDKMYWYQQDPGMELHLIHYSYGVNSTEKGDLSSESTVSRIRTEHFPLTLESARPSHTSQYLCACQGGLSTDTQYFGPGTRLTVL.

The chain employs TRBV5-6 and TRBJ1-3; 7 nucleotides line up with TRBD1. Germline CDR1 and CDR2: SGHDT and YYEEEE. Trimming removed 0 bases from V and 2 bases from J; junction bases left unmatched: 5. This CDR3 is 16 amino acids long. DNA for the CDR3: TGTGCCAGCAGCTTGGATGTCAGGGGGACTGGAAACACCATATATTTT. Translation gives CASSLDVRGTGNTIYF.

This rearrangement joins TRBV3-1 (or the pseudogene TRBV3-2) to TRBJ1-1; D remains ambiguous. CDR1 and CDR2 (germline): LGHDT, YNNKEL (reference sequence). The V and J ends lost 3 bases and 6 bases respectively, with 11 bases between them. CDR3 length: 13 amino acids. CDR3 sequence: CASSHSREAEAFF. The CDR3 DNA follows: TGTGCCAGCAGCCACAGCCGGGAGGCTGAAGCTTTCTTT.